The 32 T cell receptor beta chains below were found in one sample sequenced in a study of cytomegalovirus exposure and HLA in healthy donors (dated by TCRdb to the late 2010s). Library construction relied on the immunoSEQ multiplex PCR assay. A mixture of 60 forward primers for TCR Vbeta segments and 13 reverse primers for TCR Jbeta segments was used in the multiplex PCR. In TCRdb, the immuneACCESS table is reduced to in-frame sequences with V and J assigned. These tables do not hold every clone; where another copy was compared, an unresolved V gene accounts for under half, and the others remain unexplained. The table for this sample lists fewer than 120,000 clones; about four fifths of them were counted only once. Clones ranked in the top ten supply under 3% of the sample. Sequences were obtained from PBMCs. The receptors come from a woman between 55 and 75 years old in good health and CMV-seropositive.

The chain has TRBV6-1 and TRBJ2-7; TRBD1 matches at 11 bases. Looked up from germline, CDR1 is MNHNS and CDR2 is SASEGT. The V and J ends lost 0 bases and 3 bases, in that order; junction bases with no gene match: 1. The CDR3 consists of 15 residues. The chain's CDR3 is CASSEAGTGGYEQYF. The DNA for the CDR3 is TGTGCCAGCAGTGAAGCCGGGACAGGGGGCTACGAGCAGTACTTC.

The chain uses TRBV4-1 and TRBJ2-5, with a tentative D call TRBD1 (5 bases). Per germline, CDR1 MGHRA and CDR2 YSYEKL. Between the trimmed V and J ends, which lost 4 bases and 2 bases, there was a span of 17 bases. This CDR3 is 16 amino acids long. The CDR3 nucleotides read TGCGCCAGCAGCCGATACCACACAGGCCCGCAAGAGACCCAGTACTTC. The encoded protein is CASSRYHTGPQETQYF.

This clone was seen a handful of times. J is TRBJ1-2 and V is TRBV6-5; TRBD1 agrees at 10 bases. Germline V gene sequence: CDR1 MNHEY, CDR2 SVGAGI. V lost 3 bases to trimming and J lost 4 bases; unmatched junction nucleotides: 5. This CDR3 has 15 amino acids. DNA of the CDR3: TGTGCCAGCAGTTATGAGGGACAGGGGCCCTATGGCTACACCTTC. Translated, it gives CASSYEGQGPYGYTF.

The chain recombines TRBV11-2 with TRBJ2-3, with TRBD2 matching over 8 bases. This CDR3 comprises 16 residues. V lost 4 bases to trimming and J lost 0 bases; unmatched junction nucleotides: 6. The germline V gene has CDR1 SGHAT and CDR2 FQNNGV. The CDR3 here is CASSSRLAPSTDTQYF. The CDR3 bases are TGTGCCAGCAGCTCCCGACTAGCGCCTAGCACAGATACGCAGTATTTT.

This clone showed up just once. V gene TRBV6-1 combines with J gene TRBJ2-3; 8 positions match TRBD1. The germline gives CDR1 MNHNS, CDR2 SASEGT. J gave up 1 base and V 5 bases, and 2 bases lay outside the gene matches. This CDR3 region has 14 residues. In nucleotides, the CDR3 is TGTGCCAGCAGTTCGACAGGGGGCACAGATACGCAGTATTTT. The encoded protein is CASSSTGGTDTQYF.

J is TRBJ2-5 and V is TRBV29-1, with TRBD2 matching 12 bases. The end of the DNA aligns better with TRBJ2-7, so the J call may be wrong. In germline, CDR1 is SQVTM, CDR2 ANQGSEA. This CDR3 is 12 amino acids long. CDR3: CSGTSGTYEQYF. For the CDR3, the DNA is TGCAGCGGGACTAGCGGGACCTACGAGCAGTACTTC.

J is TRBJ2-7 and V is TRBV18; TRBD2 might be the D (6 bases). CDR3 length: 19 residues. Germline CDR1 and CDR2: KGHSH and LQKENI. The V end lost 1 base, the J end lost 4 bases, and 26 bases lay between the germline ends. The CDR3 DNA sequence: TGTGCCAGCTCACCACTGGCTCTGGGAGGAAGCCCCGTTAGTTACGAGCAGTACTTC. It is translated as CASSPLALGGSPVSYEQYF.

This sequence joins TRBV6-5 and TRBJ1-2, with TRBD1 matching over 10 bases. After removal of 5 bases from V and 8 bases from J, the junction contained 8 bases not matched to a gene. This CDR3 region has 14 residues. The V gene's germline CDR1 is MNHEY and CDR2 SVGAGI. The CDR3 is CASSVGTGALGYTF. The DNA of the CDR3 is TGTGCCAGCAGTGTCGGGACAGGGGCGTTAGGCTACACCTTC.

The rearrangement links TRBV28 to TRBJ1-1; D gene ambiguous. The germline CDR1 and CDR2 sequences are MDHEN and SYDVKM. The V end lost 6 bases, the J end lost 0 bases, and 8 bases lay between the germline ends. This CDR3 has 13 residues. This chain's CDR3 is CASRKRVNTEAFF. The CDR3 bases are TGTGCCAGCAGGAAGAGGGTGAACACTGAAGCTTTCTTT.

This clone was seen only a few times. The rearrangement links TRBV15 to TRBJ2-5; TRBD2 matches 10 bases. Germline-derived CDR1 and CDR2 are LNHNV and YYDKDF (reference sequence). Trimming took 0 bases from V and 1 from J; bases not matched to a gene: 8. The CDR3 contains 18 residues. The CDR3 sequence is CATSRDRKLAGIQETQYF. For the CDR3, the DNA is TGTGCCACCAGCAGAGATCGTAAACTAGCGGGGATCCAAGAGACCCAGTACTTC. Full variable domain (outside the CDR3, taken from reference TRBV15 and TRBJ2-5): DAMVIQNPRYQVTQFGKPVTLSCSQTLNHNVMYWYQQKSSQAPKLLFHYYDKDFNNEADTPDNFQSRRPNTSFCFLDIRSPGLGDTAMYLCATSRDRKLAGIQETQYFGPGTRLLVL.

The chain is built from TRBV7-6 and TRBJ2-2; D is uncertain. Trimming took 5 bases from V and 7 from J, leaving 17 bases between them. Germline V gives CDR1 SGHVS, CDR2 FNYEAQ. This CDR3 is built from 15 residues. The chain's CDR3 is CASSPEKGALGELFF. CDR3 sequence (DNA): TGTGCCAGCAGCCCAGAAAAAGGAGCCCTCGGGGAGCTGTTTTTT.

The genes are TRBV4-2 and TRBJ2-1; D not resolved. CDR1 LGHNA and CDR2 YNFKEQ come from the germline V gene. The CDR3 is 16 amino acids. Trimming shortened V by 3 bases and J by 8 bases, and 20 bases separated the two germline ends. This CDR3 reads CASSQSSPGSSYEQFF. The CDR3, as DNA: TGTGCCAGCAGCCAGAGTTCCCCCGGTTCTTCCTATGAGCAGTTCTTC.

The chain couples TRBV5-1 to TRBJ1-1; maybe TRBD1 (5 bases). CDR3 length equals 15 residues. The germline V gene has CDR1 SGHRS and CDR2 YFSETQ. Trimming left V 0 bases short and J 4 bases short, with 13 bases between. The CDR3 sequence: CASSLVVGRATEAFF. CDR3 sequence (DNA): TGCGCCAGCAGCTTGGTGGTTGGCAGGGCCACTGAAGCTTTCTTT.

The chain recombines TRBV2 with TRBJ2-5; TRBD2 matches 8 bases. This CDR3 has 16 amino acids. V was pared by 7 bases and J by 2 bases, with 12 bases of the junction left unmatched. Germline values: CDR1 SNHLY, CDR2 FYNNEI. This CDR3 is CASKSGSQVGQETQYF. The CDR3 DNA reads TGTGCCAGCAAAAGCGGGAGCCAAGTGGGGCAAGAGACCCAGTACTTC. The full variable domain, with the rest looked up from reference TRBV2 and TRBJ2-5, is EPEVTQTPSHQVTQMGQEVILRCVPISNHLYFYWYRQILGQKVEFLVSFYNNEISEKSEIFDDQFSVERPDGSNFTLKIRSTKLEDSAMYFCASKSGSQVGQETQYFGPGTRLLVL.

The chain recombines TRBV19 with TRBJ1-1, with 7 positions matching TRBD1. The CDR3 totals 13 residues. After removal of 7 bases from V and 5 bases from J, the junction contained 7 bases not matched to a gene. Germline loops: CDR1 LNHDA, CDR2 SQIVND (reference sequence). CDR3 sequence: CASNPTGETEAFF. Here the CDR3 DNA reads TGTGCCAGTAATCCTACAGGGGAGACTGAAGCTTTCTTT.

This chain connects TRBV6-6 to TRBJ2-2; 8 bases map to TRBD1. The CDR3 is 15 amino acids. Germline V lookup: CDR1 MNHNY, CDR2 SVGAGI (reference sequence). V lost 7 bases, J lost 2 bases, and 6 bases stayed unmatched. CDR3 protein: CASNGDRKNTGELFF. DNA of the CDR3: TGTGCCAGCAACGGGGACAGGAAAAACACCGGGGAGCTGTTTTTT.

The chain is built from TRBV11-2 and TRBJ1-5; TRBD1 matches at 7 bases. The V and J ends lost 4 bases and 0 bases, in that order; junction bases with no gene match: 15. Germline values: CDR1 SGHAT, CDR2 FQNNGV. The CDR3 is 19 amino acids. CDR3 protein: CASSSPRQGKEYSNQPQHF. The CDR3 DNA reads TGTGCCAGCAGCTCCCCCCGACAGGGAAAGGAGTATAGCAATCAGCCCCAGCATTTT.

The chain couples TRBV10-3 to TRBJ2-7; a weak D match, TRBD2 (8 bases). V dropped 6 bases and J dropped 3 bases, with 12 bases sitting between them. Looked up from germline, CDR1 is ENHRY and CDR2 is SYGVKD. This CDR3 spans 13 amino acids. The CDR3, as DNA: TGTGCCATCAGCGGGGGGGACAGCTACGAGCAGTACTTC. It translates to CAISGGDSYEQYF.

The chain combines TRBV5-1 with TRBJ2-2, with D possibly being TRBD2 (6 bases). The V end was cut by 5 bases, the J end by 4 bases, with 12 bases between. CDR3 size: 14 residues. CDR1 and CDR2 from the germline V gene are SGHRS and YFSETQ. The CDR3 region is CASSRGTSTGELFF. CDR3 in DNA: TGCGCCAGCAGTCGAGGGACTTCCACCGGGGAGCTGTTTTTT.

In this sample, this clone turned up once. The CDR3 sequence: CASSLVGALGYTF. CDR3 coding DNA: TGTGCCAGCAGTTTGGTAGGGGCCCTTGGCTACACCTTC. The rearrangement joins TRBV28 to TRBJ1-2, with a tentative D call TRBD1 (5 bases). From germline, CDR1 is MDHEN and CDR2 SYDVKM. Trimming removed 3 bases from V and 7 bases from J, with 12 bases in between. This CDR3 is built from 13 residues.

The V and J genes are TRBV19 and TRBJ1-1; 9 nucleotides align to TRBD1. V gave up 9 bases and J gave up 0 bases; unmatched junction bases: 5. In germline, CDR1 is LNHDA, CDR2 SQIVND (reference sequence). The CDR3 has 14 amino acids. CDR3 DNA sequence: TGTGCCAGCCAACAGGGGGCCATGAACACTGAAGCTTTCTTT. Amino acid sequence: CASQQGAMNTEAFF.

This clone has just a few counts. The CDR3 reads CATSREIGVASDTQYF. The CDR3 region has the DNA TGTGCCACCAGCAGAGAAATTGGGGTAGCGTCAGATACGCAGTATTTT. This chain joins TRBV15 and TRBJ2-3; tentative D call: TRBD2 (5 bases). CDR3 length: 16 amino acids. Germline V gene lookup returns CDR1 LNHNV and CDR2 YYDKDF (reference sequence). Trimming cost V 0 bases and J 4 bases, with 14 bases left between them.

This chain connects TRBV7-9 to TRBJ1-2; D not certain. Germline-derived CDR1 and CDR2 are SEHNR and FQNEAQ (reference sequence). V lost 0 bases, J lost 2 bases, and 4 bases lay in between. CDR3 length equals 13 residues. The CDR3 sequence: CASSLAANYGYTF. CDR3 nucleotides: TGTGCCAGCAGCTTAGCGGCAAACTATGGCTACACCTTC.

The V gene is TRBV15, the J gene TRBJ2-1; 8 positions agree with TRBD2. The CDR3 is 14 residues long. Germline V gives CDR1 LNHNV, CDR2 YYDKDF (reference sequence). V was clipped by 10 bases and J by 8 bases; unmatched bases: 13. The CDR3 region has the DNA TGTGCCATCCAGAGCCGGGAGGGCCGGGATGAGCAGTTCTTC. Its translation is CAIQSREGRDEQFF.

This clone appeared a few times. In nucleotides, the CDR3 is TGTGCCAGCAGTCGGACAGCGATTAATGAAAAACTGTTTTTT. It encodes CASSRTAINEKLFF. This chain links TRBV6-1 with TRBJ1-4, with a tentative D call TRBD1 (6 bases). Germline lookup yields CDR1 MNHNS and CDR2 SASEGT. CDR3 length equals 14 residues. V shed 5 bases and J shed 4 bases, with 11 bases lying between them.

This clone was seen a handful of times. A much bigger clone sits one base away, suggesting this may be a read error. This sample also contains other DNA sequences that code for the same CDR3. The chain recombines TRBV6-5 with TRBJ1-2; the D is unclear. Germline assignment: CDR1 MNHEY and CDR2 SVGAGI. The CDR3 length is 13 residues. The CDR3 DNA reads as TGTGCCAGCAGCCCGGCCACAGCCTATGGCTATACCTTC. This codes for CASSPATAYGYTF.

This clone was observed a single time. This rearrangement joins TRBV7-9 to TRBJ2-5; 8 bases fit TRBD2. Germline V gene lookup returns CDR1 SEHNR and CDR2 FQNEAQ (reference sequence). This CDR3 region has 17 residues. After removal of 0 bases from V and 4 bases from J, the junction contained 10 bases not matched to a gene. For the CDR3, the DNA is TGTGCCAGCAGCTTAGCGTGGGGAGCGGGAGTGGCAGAGACCCAGTACTTC. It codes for CASSLAWGAGVAETQYF.

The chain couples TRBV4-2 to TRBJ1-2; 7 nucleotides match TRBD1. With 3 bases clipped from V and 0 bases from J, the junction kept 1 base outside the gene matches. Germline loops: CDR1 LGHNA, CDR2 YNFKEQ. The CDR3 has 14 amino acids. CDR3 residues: CASSQGQTNYGYTF. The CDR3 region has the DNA TGTGCCAGCAGCCAGGGACAGACTAACTATGGCTACACCTTC.

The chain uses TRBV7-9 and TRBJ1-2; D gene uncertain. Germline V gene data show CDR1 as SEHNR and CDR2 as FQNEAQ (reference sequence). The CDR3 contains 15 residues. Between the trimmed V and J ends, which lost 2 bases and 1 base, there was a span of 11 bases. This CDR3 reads CASSLSTGINYGYTF. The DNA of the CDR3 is TGTGCCAGCAGCTTAAGTACCGGGATTAACTATGGCTACACCTTC.

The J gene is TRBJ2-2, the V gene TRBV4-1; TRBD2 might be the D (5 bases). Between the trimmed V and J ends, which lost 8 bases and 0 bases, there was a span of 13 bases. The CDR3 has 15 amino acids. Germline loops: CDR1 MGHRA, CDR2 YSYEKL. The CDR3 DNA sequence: TGCGCCAGCCAGAGGGAAAGATCGAACACCGGGGAGCTGTTTTTT. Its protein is CASQRERSNTGELFF.

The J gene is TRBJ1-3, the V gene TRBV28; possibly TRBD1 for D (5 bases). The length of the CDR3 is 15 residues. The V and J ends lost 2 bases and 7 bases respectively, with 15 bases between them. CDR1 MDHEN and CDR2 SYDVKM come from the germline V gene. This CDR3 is CASSLVTVEGNTIYF. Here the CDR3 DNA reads TGTGCCAGCAGTTTAGTGACCGTGGAGGGGAACACCATATATTTT. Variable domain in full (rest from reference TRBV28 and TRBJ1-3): DVKVTQSSRYLVKRTGEKVFLECVQDMDHENMFWYRQDPGLGLRLIYFSYDVKMKEKGDIPEGYSVSREKKERFSLILESASTNQTSMYLCASSLVTVEGNTIYFGEGSWLTVV.

CDR3 residues: CATSSRLGAAFYEQYF. DNA for the CDR3: TGTGCCACCAGCTCTCGGTTGGGAGCGGCGTTTTACGAGCAGTACTTC. The chain combines TRBV15 with TRBJ2-7, with D possibly TRBD2 on 5 matching bases. This CDR3 contains 16 residues. Between the trimmed V and J ends, which lost 5 bases and 4 bases, there was a span of 21 bases. Germline V gene data show CDR1 as LNHNV and CDR2 as YYDKDF (reference sequence).